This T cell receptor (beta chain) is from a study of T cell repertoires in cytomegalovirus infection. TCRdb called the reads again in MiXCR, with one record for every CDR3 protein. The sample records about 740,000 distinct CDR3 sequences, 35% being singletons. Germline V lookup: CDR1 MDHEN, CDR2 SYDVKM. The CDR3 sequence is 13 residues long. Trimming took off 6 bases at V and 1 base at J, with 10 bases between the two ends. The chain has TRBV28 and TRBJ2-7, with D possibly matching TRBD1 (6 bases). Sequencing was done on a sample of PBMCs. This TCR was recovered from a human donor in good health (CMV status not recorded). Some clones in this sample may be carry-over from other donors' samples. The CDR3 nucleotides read TGTGCCAGCAGAGGGGACATATCCTACGAGCAGTACTTC. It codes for CASRGDISYEQYF.